This T cell receptor (beta chain) is from a study of blood T cell repertoires in COVID-19. Across the whole study: Nucleic acid was either cDNA or gDNA, and it came from T cells, B-cell-depleted T cells, or PBMCs.

Clones were sequenced by immunoSEQ multiplex PCR, and TCRdb holds only the in-frame ones, with some missing. The table records about 180,000 clones, about three quarters of them present only once. This clone is a singleton in its sample. Trimming took 0 bases from V and 3 from J, leaving 14 bases between them. Germline values: CDR1 KGHSH, CDR2 LQKENI. The CDR3 sequence is 16 residues long. The clonotype was recovered from a woman aged 80 or older with COVID-19, enrolled during active disease. The sample was peripheral blood. The chain recombines TRBV18 with TRBJ1-2; D uncertain. The CDR3 is CASSPPSQTLDYGYTF. For the CDR3, the DNA is TGTGCCAGCTCACCACCGAGCCAGACTCTTGACTATGGCTACACCTTC. The entire variable domain, with the rest obtained from reference TRBV18 and TRBJ1-2, is as follows: NAGVMQNPRHLVRRRGQEARLRCSPMKGHSHVYWYRQLPEEGLKFMVYLQKENIIDESGMPKERFSAEFPKEGPSILRIQQVVRGDSAAYFCASSPPSQTLDYGYTFGSGTRLTVV.